Following are 28 T cell receptor beta chains from one sample sequenced in a study of blood T cell repertoires in COVID-19. The method was immunoSEQ multiplex PCR; TCRdb's version includes in-frame clones alone and lacks a portion of them. The table lists 150,000 to 200,000 clones, under 95% of them singletons. Input material: peripheral blood. Receptors originate from a man aged 55 to 69 with active or convalescent COVID-19.

J is TRBJ2-1 and V is TRBV19; 9 bases map to TRBD2. Looked up from germline, CDR1 is LNHDA and CDR2 is SQIVND (reference sequence). This CDR3 region has 15 residues. J gave up 3 bases and V 3 bases, and 3 bases lay outside the gene matches. CDR3 sequence: CASSISREGYNEQFF. The CDR3, as DNA: TGTGCCAGTAGTATTTCGCGGGAGGGCTACAATGAGCAGTTCTTC.

This clone appeared once. The chain links TRBV9 to TRBJ1-2; D uncertain. The CDR3 runs 13 residues. The V gene lost 4 bases and the J gene lost 5 bases, with 12 bases spanning the gap. Germline V lookup: CDR1 SGDLS, CDR2 YYNGEE. The CDR3 nucleotides read TGTGCCAGCAGCCCCCCGACCGGGTATGGCTACACCTTC. Amino acid sequence: CASSPPTGYGYTF.

This clone was seen just once. V and J are TRBV3-1 (or the pseudogene TRBV3-2) and TRBJ1-5, with 11 bases that match TRBD1. Germline CDR1 and CDR2: LGHDT and YNNKEL (reference sequence). V gave up 6 bases and J gave up 4 bases; unmatched junction bases: 2. The CDR3 loop spans 14 amino acids. CDR3 amino acids: CASSGTGGNQPQHF. The CDR3 region has the DNA TGTGCCAGCAGTGGGACAGGGGGGAATCAGCCCCAGCATTTT.

This chain uses TRBV5-1 with TRBJ2-1; 7 nucleotides match TRBD2. The CDR3 extends over 12 amino acids. Germline CDR1 and CDR2: SGHRS and YFSETQ. V gave up 7 bases and J gave up 7 bases; unmatched junction bases: 5. CDR3 sequence: CASGSGGNEQFF. Written as DNA, the CDR3 is TGCGCCAGCGGCTCCGGGGGGAATGAGCAGTTCTTC.

The chain links TRBV18 to TRBJ2-1; 14 bases are shared with TRBD2. The CDR3 contains 15 residues. J gave up 6 bases and V 3 bases, and 1 base lay outside the gene matches. Germline CDR1 is KGHSH and CDR2 is LQKENI. In DNA, the CDR3 is TGTGCCAGCTCACCGGGACTAGCGGGAGCCAATGAGCAGTTCTTC. Amino acids: CASSPGLAGANEQFF.

The V gene is TRBV30, the J gene TRBJ1-6; D perhaps matches TRBD1 (5 bases). The V end was cut by 4 bases, the J end by 0 bases, with 7 bases between. CDR3 length equals 14 residues. Germline loops: CDR1 GTSNPN, CDR2 SVGIG (reference sequence). Here the CDR3 reads CAWKGPSYNSPLHF. CDR3 DNA: TGTGCCTGGAAGGGGCCCTCCTATAATTCACCCCTCCACTTT.

The chain carries TRBV7-2 and TRBJ1-2; the D gene is possibly TRBD1 (5 bases). Trimming pared 6 bases from V and 7 bases from J, leaving 15 bases between. CDR1 is SGHTA and CDR2 is FQGNSA in the germline V gene. The CDR3 contains 13 residues. CDR3: CASSYAGLRGYTF. CDR3 in DNA: TGTGCCAGCAGTTATGCAGGGCTTCGTGGCTACACCTTC. Complete variable domain (other parts from reference TRBV7-2 and TRBJ1-2): GAGVSQSPSNKVTEKGKDVELRCDPISGHTALYWYRQSLGQGLEFLIYFQGNSAPDKSGLPSDRFSAERTGGSVSTLTIQRTQQEDSAVYLCASSYAGLRGYTFGSGTRLTVV.

The CDR3 loop reads CSGLVTDEQFF. The DNA of the CDR3 is TGCAGCGGACTAGTGACGGATGAGCAGTTCTTC. The rearrangement links TRBV29-1 to TRBJ2-1, with a possible D match to TRBD2 (6 bases). This CDR3 is built from 11 residues. Germline V gene data show CDR1 as SQVTM and CDR2 as ANQGSEA. Trimming shortened V by 7 bases and J by 8 bases, and 12 bases separated the two germline ends.

This clone appeared a few times. J is TRBJ2-2 and V is TRBV6-5, with D perhaps TRBD1 (6 bases). V was shortened by 6 bases and J by 5 bases, with 13 bases between the two germline ends. The germline gives CDR1 MNHEY, CDR2 SVGAGI. The CDR3 totals 14 residues. The CDR3 spells CASRQGWETGELFF. Here the CDR3 DNA reads TGTGCCAGCAGACAGGGTTGGGAGACCGGGGAGCTGTTTTTT.

This sequence joins TRBV11-2 and TRBJ2-5, with D unclear. V shed 3 bases and J shed 7 bases, with 9 bases lying between them. CDR3 length: 12 residues. The germline V gene has CDR1 SGHAT and CDR2 FQNNGV. The CDR3 is CASSLVRGTQYF. DNA for the CDR3: TGTGCCAGCAGCTTGGTAAGAGGGACCCAGTACTTC.

The chain couples TRBV28 to TRBJ2-1, with D tentatively TRBD1 (7 bases). V gave up 7 bases and J gave up 5 bases, with 12 bases separating them. Germline V gene sequence: CDR1 MDHEN, CDR2 SYDVKM. This CDR3 comprises 13 residues. The CDR3 DNA sequence: TGTGCCAGCAATCAGGGGGGACACAATGAGCAGTTCTTC. Amino acid sequence: CASNQGGHNEQFF.

The rearrangement uses TRBV10-3 and TRBJ1-2, with no clear D. The V gene's germline CDR1 is ENHRY and CDR2 SYGVKD. This CDR3 has 13 amino acids. V was cut by 3 bases and J by 4 bases, with 9 bases left in between. CDR3 coding DNA: TGTGCCATCAGTGATCTGGGGAGCTATGGCTACACCTTC. Its protein product is CAISDLGSYGYTF.

This chain joins TRBV3-1 (or the pseudogene TRBV3-2) and TRBJ2-3; the match to TRBD2 covers 8 bases. This CDR3 spans 14 amino acids. The germline CDR1 and CDR2 sequences are LGHDT and YNNKEL (reference sequence). Trimming cost V 4 bases and J 1 base; bases outside gene matches: 1. In nucleotides, the CDR3 is TGTGCCAGCAGCCCGCGGGGGGGCACAGATACGCAGTATTTT. The encoded protein is CASSPRGGTDTQYF.

This chain uses TRBV5-1 with TRBJ2-2; 12 bases fit TRBD2. Losses at the gene ends were 1 base for V and 3 bases for J; bases not matched to a gene: 7. The CDR3 contains 18 residues. CDR1 is SGHRS, CDR2 YFSETQ, per germline. The CDR3 DNA reads TGCGCCAGCAGCTTGCTAGCGGGGGGGACCGAACACACCGGGGAGCTGTTTTTT. It translates to CASSLLAGGTEHTGELFF.

Worth noting for this clone: Distinct nucleotide sequences in the sample also encode this CDR3. J is TRBJ1-5 and V is TRBV7-8; 8 positions agree with TRBD1. The germline gives CDR1 SGHVS, CDR2 FQNEAQ. V shed 3 bases, J shed 5 bases, and the junction held 0 bases outside the gene matches. The CDR3 is 13 amino acids. The CDR3 DNA sequence: TGTGCCAGCAGCTTGGACAGGGATCAGCCCCAGCATTTT. This gives the protein CASSLDRDQPQHF.

This clone was seen more than once but under ten times. One end of the junction does not line up with germline, which may come from a read error. The V call is TRBV18, the J call TRBJ1-1, with a weak D call TRBD1 (5 bases). The CDR3 is 13 amino acids. Germline CDR1 and CDR2: KGHSH and LQKENI. CDR3 amino acids: CASSPLGATEAFF. In DNA form, the CDR3 reads TGTGCCAGCTCTCCACTTGGGGCCACTGAAGCTTTCTTT.

This chain joins TRBV11-2 and TRBJ1-1; D might be TRBD1 (6 bases). The CDR3 covers 13 residues. Germline V gene sequence: CDR1 SGHAT, CDR2 FQNNGV. Trimming stripped 6 bases from V and 1 base from J, with 9 bases between. The CDR3 DNA is TGTGCCAGCAGTTCGGACAGGAACACTGAAGCTTTCTTT. Amino acid sequence: CASSSDRNTEAFF.

The V and J genes are TRBV20-1 and TRBJ2-4, with a possible D match to TRBD2 (6 bases). The CDR3 covers 16 residues. V was cut by 3 bases and J by 6 bases, with 21 bases left in between. Germline V gene data show CDR1 as DFQATT and CDR2 as SNEGSKA (reference sequence). The CDR3 sequence is CSASYLGGRVANIQYF. The DNA of the CDR3 is TGCAGTGCTAGTTATCTTGGAGGGAGAGTTGCAAACATTCAGTACTTC.

The CDR3 spells CASSQVWRGSSYNEQFF. CDR3 nucleotides: TGTGCCAGCAGCCAAGTGTGGCGGGGGAGCTCCTACAATGAGCAGTTCTTC. The V gene is TRBV4-2, the J gene TRBJ2-1; 7 bases match TRBD2. V dropped 1 base and J dropped 0; count of bases not matched to a gene: 6. Germline CDR1 LGHNA, CDR2 YNFKEQ. The CDR3 runs 17 residues.

The rearrangement uses TRBV10-3 and TRBJ2-7, with 8 bases lining up with TRBD2. There are 13 residues in the CDR3. Germline CDR1 reads ENHRY; CDR2 reads SYGVKD. V trimming: 6 bases; J trimming: 5 bases; junction bases outside the gene matches: 6. In nucleotides, the CDR3 is TGTGCCATCAGGGAGCGGGAGCTGGACGAGCAGTACTTC. Protein sequence: CAIRERELDEQYF.

This chain joins TRBV5-1 and TRBJ2-1, with D possibly TRBD2 on 5 matching bases. Germline CDR1 reads SGHRS; CDR2 reads YFSETQ. Trimming cost V 2 bases and J 2 bases, with 14 bases left between them. CDR3 length: 16 residues. CDR3 sequence: CASSFRGLRPYNEQFF. CDR3 in DNA: TGCGCCAGCAGCTTCCGCGGGTTACGTCCCTACAATGAGCAGTTCTTC.

The chain employs TRBV15 and TRBJ1-2, with a tentative D call TRBD1 (6 bases). Looked up from germline, CDR1 is LNHNV and CDR2 is YYDKDF (reference sequence). V dropped 0 bases and J dropped 8 bases, with 16 bases sitting between them. There are 15 residues in the CDR3. The CDR3 is CATSRDRQAGAGYTF. The DNA for the CDR3 is TGTGCCACCAGCAGAGATCGTCAAGCAGGGGCCGGCTACACCTTC.

V is TRBV28 and J is TRBJ2-7; possible D gene TRBD2, 6 bases. Per germline, CDR1 MDHEN and CDR2 SYDVKM. The CDR3 totals 13 residues. Trimming stripped 8 bases from V and 3 bases from J, with 14 bases between. The CDR3 spells CASQPGSLYEQYF. In DNA form, the CDR3 reads TGTGCCAGCCAACCCGGGAGCCTCTACGAGCAGTACTTC.

This clone was recorded once. The CDR3 nucleotides are TGTGCCAGCACCCTATCTTCGAACACTGAAGCTTTCTTT. This sequence encodes CASTLSSNTEAFF. This chain uses TRBV3-1 (or the pseudogene TRBV3-2) with TRBJ1-1; no firm D call. Germline values: CDR1 LGHDT, CDR2 YNNKEL (reference sequence). This CDR3 region has 13 residues. Trimming took 7 bases from V and 1 from J, leaving 10 bases between them.

The chain couples TRBV5-1 to TRBJ1-2; D is ambiguous. Trimming left V 0 bases short and J 4 bases short, with 10 bases between. Germline V gene sequence: CDR1 SGHRS, CDR2 YFSETQ. The CDR3 is 14 residues long. The CDR3 loop is CASSLVTQVYGYTF. CDR3 DNA: TGCGCCAGCAGCTTGGTAACACAAGTCTATGGCTACACCTTC.

CDR3: CASSFSRTGGTEAFF. The CDR3 DNA follows: TGTGCCAGCAGCTTTTCTCGGACAGGGGGCACTGAAGCTTTCTTT. The rearrangement links TRBV11-2 to TRBJ1-1; 10 bases map to TRBD1. This CDR3 contains 15 residues. J lost 4 bases, V lost 3 bases, and 5 bases had no gene match. CDR1 is SGHAT and CDR2 is FQNNGV in the germline V gene.

This chain uses TRBV2 with TRBJ2-1, with 7 positions matching TRBD2. CDR3 size: 14 residues. Trimming took 6 bases from V and 7 from J; bases not matched to a gene: 9. Per the germline V gene, CDR1 is SNHLY and CDR2 is FYNNEI. Here the CDR3 reads CASRGTTTRNEQFF. DNA for the CDR3: TGTGCCAGCAGAGGGACTACAACACGGAATGAGCAGTTCTTC.

The V call is TRBV11-2, the J call TRBJ2-5, with D possibly matching TRBD1 (6 bases). This CDR3 comprises 15 residues. V lost 5 bases, J lost 3 bases, and 16 bases lay in between. Germline CDR1 and CDR2: SGHAT and FQNNGV. The CDR3 loop reads CASSTRDQGKETQYF. CDR3 in DNA: TGTGCCAGCAGCACACGGGACCAGGGGAAAGAGACCCAGTACTTC.